This T cell receptor (beta chain) stems from a study of T-cell reconstitution after alpha-beta-depleted transplantation in children. Whole-study findings and limits: Expanded clones from the graft, numbering several hundred, reportedly supplied alpha-beta T cells about two months after transplant.

Germline V gene sequence: CDR1 LGHNA, CDR2 YNFKEQ. CDR3 length equals 14 residues. V lost 1 base and J lost 5; bases outside the gene matches: 1. Unique molecular identifiers tagged the TCRbeta library. Each CDR3 protein gets one entry after TCRdb re-called the PCR reads with MiXCR. Among 150,000 to 200,000 distinct CDR3 sequences listed, roughly 10% were seen once. This clonotype was seen at least ten times. Antigen specificity is unknown. The chain has TRBV4-2 and TRBJ1-4, with 7 positions matching TRBD1. Specimen: PBMCs, collected before TCRalphabeta/CD19-depleted stem cell transplant. This sequence was found in a boy aged 2 to 10 with acute myeloid leukemia, due to receive a stem cell transplant. CDR3 residues: CASSQGQGNEKLFF. CDR3 coding DNA: TGTGCCAGCAGCCAAGGACAGGGAAATGAAAAACTGTTTTTT.